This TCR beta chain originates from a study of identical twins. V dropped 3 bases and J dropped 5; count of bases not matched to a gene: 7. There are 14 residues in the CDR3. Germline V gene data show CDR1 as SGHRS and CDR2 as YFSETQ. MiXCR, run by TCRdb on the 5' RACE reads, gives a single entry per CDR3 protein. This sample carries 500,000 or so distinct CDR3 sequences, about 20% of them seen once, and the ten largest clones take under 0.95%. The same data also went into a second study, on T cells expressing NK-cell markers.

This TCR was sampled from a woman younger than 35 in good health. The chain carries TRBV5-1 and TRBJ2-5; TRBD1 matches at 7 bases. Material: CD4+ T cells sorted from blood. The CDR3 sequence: CASSSDRARETQYF. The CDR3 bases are TGCGCCAGCAGCTCTGACAGGGCCCGGGAGACCCAGTACTTC.